The 4 T cell receptor beta chains given below trace back to one sample, sequenced in a study of T cells in Graves' hyperthyroidism and ophthalmopathy. Regions amplified from RNA transcripts were the TCR beta CDR3 regions. HTBI primers were used for first-round RT-PCR of the TCR CDR3. MiXCR, run by TCRdb on the multiplex PCR reads, gives a single entry per CDR3 protein. The sample lists a few hundred thousand distinct CDR3 sequences, 15% to 17% occurring once. The sequenced material came from blood. All receptors come from a young woman with Graves' hyperthyroidism that later progressed to Graves' ophthalmopathy.

This clonotype was seen many times. The chain combines TRBV28 with TRBJ2-7; TRBD1 aligns across 9 bases. The CDR3 extends over 16 amino acids. Trimming at V came to 6 bases and at J to 4 bases, leaving 13 bases not matched to a gene. CDR1 is MDHEN and CDR2 is SYDVKM in the germline V gene. The CDR3 spells CASSESGDRVSYEQYF. The CDR3 DNA is TGTGCCAGCAGCGAGAGTGGGGACAGGGTATCGTACGAGCAGTACTTC.

This clonotype was picked up a small number of times. The chain couples TRBV6-1 to TRBJ1-6, with TRBD1 identical over 9 bases. CDR3 length equals 15 residues. Germline values: CDR1 MNHNS, CDR2 SASEGT. J lost 8 bases, V lost 4 bases, and 6 bases had no gene match. CDR3 loop: CASSGVRTGDSPLHF. The CDR3 DNA sequence: TGTGCCAGCAGTGGGGTGCGGACAGGGGATTCACCCCTCCACTTT.

The chain links TRBV20-1 to TRBJ2-6; 7 bases fit TRBD1. This CDR3 is 16 amino acids long. Looked up from germline, CDR1 is DFQATT and CDR2 is SNEGSKA (reference sequence). J gave up 0 bases and V 6 bases, and 8 bases lay outside the gene matches. The CDR3 DNA reads TGCAGTGCGTATGACAGGGTCCTCTCTGGGGCCAACGTCCTGACTTTC. Protein product: CSAYDRVLSGANVLTF.

There are many counts of this clonotype. The rearrangement links TRBV24-1 to TRBJ2-7; D is undetermined. The CDR3 runs 13 residues. Trimming pared 3 bases from V and 1 base from J, leaving 6 bases between. Looked up from germline, CDR1 is KGHDR and CDR2 is SFDVKD. The CDR3 reads CATSDQGSYEQYF. In DNA, the CDR3 is TGTGCCACCAGTGATCAAGGGTCCTACGAGCAGTACTTC.